Shown below are 22 T cell receptor beta chains from a single sample sequenced in a study of T cells in Graves' hyperthyroidism and ophthalmopathy. From RNA transcripts, TCR beta CDR3 regions were amplified. The primer set for the first-round RT-PCR of the TCR CDR3 was HTBI. TCRdb fed the multiplex PCR reads into MiXCR, producing one record per CDR3 protein. Of more than 55,000 distinct CDR3 sequences listed, about 53% are singletons. The sample taken for sequencing was blood. These receptors came from a woman aged 55 to 70 with Graves' ophthalmopathy.

This clonotype came up a few times. The chain recombines TRBV29-1 with TRBJ2-3; D may be TRBD2 (6 bases). CDR1 and CDR2 (germline): SQVTM, ANQGSEA. This CDR3 contains 13 residues. Trimming took 3 bases from V and 2 from J, leaving 9 bases between them. Here the CDR3 reads CSVEGGSTDTQYF. In DNA form, the CDR3 reads TGCAGCGTTGAGGGAGGATCCACAGATACGCAGTATTTT.

As regards this clonotype: Lacking the conserved final phenylalanine or tryptophan, this CDR3 likely reflects a read error. The chain couples TRBV2 to TRBJ2-7; D may be TRBD1 or TRBD2 (6 bases each). CDR1 SNHLY and CDR2 FYNNEI come from the germline V gene. V was cut by 6 bases and J by 4 bases, with 13 bases left in between. The CDR3 runs to 13 residues. CDR3 in DNA: TGTGCCAGCAGAGGGGGGACGAGATACGAGCAGTACTCC. Amino acid sequence: CASRGGTRYEQYS.

Comments on this clonotype: Lacking the conserved final phenylalanine or tryptophan, this CDR3 likely reflects a read error. Because the CDR3's place on the DNA is in doubt, the DNA is left out and the CDR3 is given as listed by TCRdb. The genes are TRBV11-2 and TRBJ1-4; TRBD1 is the table's D call and was not checked against the DNA. Germline CDR1 is SGHAT and CDR2 is FQNNGV. The CDR3 sequence runs 15 residues, both termini included. The chain's CDR3 is CASSLVRGVNEKLFL.

With respect to this clonotype: The junction shows a germline mismatch at one end, possibly a read error. The CDR3 sequence: CSVEDPPEQFF. Here the CDR3 DNA reads TGCAGCGTCGAAGATCCCCCTGAGCAGTTCTTC. The rearrangement links TRBV29-1 to TRBJ2-1; the D is unclear. CDR3 size: 11 residues. Looked up from germline, CDR1 is SQVTM and CDR2 is ANQGSEA.

This clonotype was recorded at least ten times. This sequence joins TRBV12-3 or TRBV12-4 and TRBJ1-1; D ambiguous. This CDR3 has 11 residues. V was pared by 6 bases and J by 6 bases, with 8 bases between. DNA for the CDR3: TGTGCCAGCAGGCGGACGGCTGAAGCTTTCTTT. Its translation: CASRRTAEAFF.

This chain uses TRBV29-1 with TRBJ2-3; TRBD1 matches at 7 bases. The junction had 13 bases not matched to a gene; V was cut back by 8 bases and J by 5 bases. Germline assignment: CDR1 SQVTM and CDR2 ANQGSEA. This CDR3 is 14 amino acids long. The CDR3 spells CSHNRDSAGDTQYF. The DNA for the CDR3 is TGCAGCCACAACCGGGACAGTGCGGGAGATACGCAGTATTTT.

This clonotype was observed at least ten times. The chain has TRBV28 and TRBJ2-5; 7 bases align to TRBD2. This CDR3 region has 14 residues. With V trimmed by 7 bases and J by 2 bases, 7 bases remained unmatched. Germline CDR1 MDHEN, CDR2 SYDVKM. As DNA, the CDR3 is TGTGCCAGCACCCGATGGGGGGGTCAAGAGACCCAGTACTTC. Translation gives CASTRWGGQETQYF. The variable domain in full, with the rest retrieved from reference TRBV28 and TRBJ2-5, is DVKVTQSSRYLVKRTGEKVFLECVQDMDHENMFWYRQDPGLGLRLIYFSYDVKMKEKGDIPEGYSVSREKKERFSLILESASTNQTSMYLCASTRWGGQETQYFGPGTRLLVL.

The chain is built from TRBV19 and TRBJ2-7, with 13 bases matching TRBD2. V gave up 10 bases and J gave up 3 bases; unmatched junction bases: 3. This CDR3 contains 13 residues. The V gene's germline CDR1 is LNHDA and CDR2 SQIVND (reference sequence). CDR3 nucleotide sequence: TGTGCCACTCGACTAGCGGGAGGCTACGAGCAGTACTTC. This sequence encodes CATRLAGGYEQYF.

The genes are TRBV28 and TRBJ1-2, with TRBD1 identical over 7 bases. Unmatched junction bases numbered 6, after V lost 5 bases and J lost 0 bases. Germline V gene sequence: CDR1 MDHEN, CDR2 SYDVKM. This CDR3 comprises 15 residues. The CDR3 is CASSPYRGTNYGYTF. DNA for the CDR3: TGTGCCAGCAGTCCCTACAGGGGCACTAACTATGGCTACACCTTC.

This clonotype appeared a single time. The chain recombines TRBV5-1 with TRBJ2-7; 9 nucleotides align to TRBD2. Per the germline V gene, CDR1 is SGHRS and CDR2 is YFSETQ. The CDR3 is 17 amino acids. V trimming: 4 bases; J trimming: 3 bases; junction bases outside the gene matches: 14. The CDR3 DNA sequence: TGCGCCAGCAGCCGTATCCAAGCGGGAGGCCAAAGCTACGAGCAGTACTTC. Translation gives CASSRIQAGGQSYEQYF.

The chain employs TRBV20-1 and TRBJ1-6, with a weak D call TRBD1 (6 bases). Germline lookup yields CDR1 DFQATT and CDR2 SNEGSKA (reference sequence). Trimming removed 3 bases at V and 10 bases at J, with 16 bases between. This CDR3 spans 14 amino acids. The CDR3 nucleotides read TGCAGTGCTAGTCGGAGCGGGGGGCAATCACCCCTCCACTTT. Protein sequence: CSASRSGGQSPLHF.

This clonotype appeared many times. The genes are TRBV11-2 and TRBJ2-1, with a possible D match to TRBD1 (6 bases). The V and J ends lost 1 base and 9 bases respectively, with 16 bases between them. The CDR3 extends over 15 amino acids. Germline values: CDR1 SGHAT, CDR2 FQNNGV. DNA of the CDR3: TGTGCCAGCAGCTTAGCTACGAGGGGGTGGGGTGAGCAGTTCTTC. It is translated as CASSLATRGWGEQFF.

The rearrangement links TRBV9 to TRBJ1-5; 7 bases map to TRBD1. This CDR3 spans 14 amino acids. Germline V gives CDR1 SGDLS, CDR2 YYNGEE. The V segment lost 4 bases and the J segment 8 bases; nucleotides outside the gene matches: 9. The CDR3 region has the DNA TGTGCCAGCAGCCCCGACAGGGCGGATGAGCCCCAGCATTTT. It translates to CASSPDRADEPQHF.

The rearrangement links TRBV15 to TRBJ2-7; D ambiguous. CDR1 and CDR2 from the germline V gene are LNHNV and YYDKDF (reference sequence). There are 15 residues in the CDR3. V lost 0 bases and J lost 3, with 12 bases in between. CDR3 nucleotide sequence: TGTGCCACCAGCAGAGATGTCGCGAGGAGCTACGAGCAGTACTTC. Translating gives CATSRDVARSYEQYF.

This clonotype was found a few times. The V call is TRBV7-3, the J call TRBJ2-1; D is unclear. Germline assignment: CDR1 SGHTA and CDR2 FQGTGA. The length of the CDR3 is 13 residues. Trimming pared 1 base from V and 5 bases from J, leaving 6 bases between. This chain's CDR3 is CASSLNRDNEQFF. The CDR3 region has the DNA TGTGCCAGCAGCTTAAACCGGGACAATGAGCAGTTCTTC.

This sequence joins TRBV10-3 and TRBJ2-4, with TRBD1 matching over 7 bases. The CDR3 runs 16 residues. After removal of 0 bases from V and 3 bases from J, the junction contained 5 bases not matched to a gene. Germline values: CDR1 ENHRY, CDR2 SYGVKD. The DNA of the CDR3 is TGTGCCATCAGTGAGTCTTCAACAGGGGACAAAAACATTCAGTACTTC. Residues: CAISESSTGDKNIQYF.

This clonotype was recorded many times. The chain has TRBV7-9 and TRBJ2-2, with 8 bases matching TRBD1. The CDR3 is made up of 15 amino acids. Germline V gives CDR1 SEHNR, CDR2 FQNEAQ (reference sequence). The ends lost 7 bases at V and 0 bases at J; junction bases unmatched: 4. CDR3 sequence (DNA): TGTGCCAGCACCCAGGGGGCCCCGAACACCGGGGAGCTGTTTTTT. This gives the protein CASTQGAPNTGELFF.

Many counts were recorded for this clonotype. Because the CDR3's place on the DNA is in doubt, the DNA is left out and the CDR3 is given as listed by TCRdb. This chain connects TRBV11-2 to TRBJ2-3; the D call of TRBD1 is as the table states it, not checked on the DNA. CDR1 and CDR2 (germline): SGHAT, FQNNGV. The CDR3 region is 16 residues in length, termini included. The CDR3 loop reads CASSFGPGFSTDTQYF.

A word on this clonotype: The limits of the CDR3 on the DNA are not certain, so only TCRdb's listed CDR3 is given. The rearrangement links TRBV7-7 to TRBJ2-1. Per germline, CDR1 SSHAT and CDR2 FNYEAQ (reference sequence). From its first to its last residue, the CDR3 has 17 amino acids. This chain's CDR3 is CASSFYICSASYNEQFF.

About this clonotype: A clone one base away is much larger, so this may be a read error. The chain is built from TRBV4-1 and TRBJ2-1; 10 positions match TRBD2. The CDR3 loop spans 17 amino acids. Germline CDR1 reads MGHRA; CDR2 reads YSYEKL. The CDR3 nucleotides are TGCACCAGCAGCCAAGGGGGGGGACTAGCGACTTACAATGAGCAGTTCTTC. The encoded protein is CTSSQGGGLATYNEQFF.

Remarks on this clonotype: Given a much more abundant clone one base away, this may be a read error. V gene TRBV28 combines with J gene TRBJ2-2; TRBD2 aligns across 9 bases. The CDR3 is 16 residues long. J lost 7 bases, V lost 3 bases, and 9 bases had no gene match. The germline V gene has CDR1 MDHEN and CDR2 SYDVKM. The CDR3 coding sequence is TGTGCCAGCAGTTTCGCGAATAGCGGGAGAGTCGGGGAGCTGTTTTTT. Its translation: CASSFANSGRVGELFF.

This clonotype came up many times. The chain is built from TRBV5-1 and TRBJ2-7; 9 bases are shared with TRBD2. V trimming: 6 bases; J trimming: 6 bases; junction bases outside the gene matches: 10. This CDR3 region has 14 residues. Germline V lookup: CDR1 SGHRS, CDR2 YFSETQ. The CDR3 sequence is CASKYSTSGGEQYF. CDR3 nucleotide sequence: TGCGCCAGCAAGTACTCGACTAGCGGCGGCGAGCAGTACTTC.